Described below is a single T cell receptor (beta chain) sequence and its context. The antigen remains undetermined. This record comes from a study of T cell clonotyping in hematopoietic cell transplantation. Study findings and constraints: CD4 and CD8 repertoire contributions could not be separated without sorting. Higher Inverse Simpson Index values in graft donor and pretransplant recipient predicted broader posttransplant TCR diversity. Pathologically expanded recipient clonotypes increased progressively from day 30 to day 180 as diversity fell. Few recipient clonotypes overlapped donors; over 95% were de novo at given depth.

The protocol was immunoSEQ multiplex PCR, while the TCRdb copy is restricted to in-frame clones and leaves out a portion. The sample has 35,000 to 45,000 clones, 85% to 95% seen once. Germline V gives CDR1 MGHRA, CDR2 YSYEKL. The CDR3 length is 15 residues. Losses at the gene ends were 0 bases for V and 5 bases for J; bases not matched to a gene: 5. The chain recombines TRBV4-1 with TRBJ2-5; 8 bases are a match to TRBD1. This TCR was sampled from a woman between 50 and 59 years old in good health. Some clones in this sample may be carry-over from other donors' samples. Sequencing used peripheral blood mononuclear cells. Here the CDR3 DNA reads TGCGCCAGCAGCCAAGATGGGGACAGGTTTGAGACCCAGTACTTC. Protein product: CASSQDGDRFETQYF.